This TCR beta chain was sequenced in a study of blood T cell repertoires in COVID-19 (dated by TCRdb to the early 2020s). Describing the broader study: Collaborator samples came from the United States, Italy and Spain and covered acute and convalescent phases of COVID-19. The material from the prospective study consisted of cDNA or gDNA derived from T cells, B-cell-depleted T cells, or PBMCs. Deeply sampled blood TCRbeta repertoires from subjects exposed to, actively infected with, or recovered from COVID-19 were included in the dataset. The repertoires were made available in a free public database intended to serve as a resource for research on the immune response to SARS-CoV-2. Samples came from the ongoing ImmuneRACE study (first 160 participants) plus 1,254 subjects from 6 global collaborators. A de-identified subject ID, COVID-19 status, age in years and sex were almost always included in the sample metadata. Where available, HLA class I and class II types were taken from metadata supplied by the sample provider and were not determined by assay-based typing. The investigation overall reported the following: Clinical and demographic metadata were provided uncurated, with the amount varying by source and participant.

A second Seattle source provided samples from volunteer blood donors who had recovered from COVID-19. The collaborating institutions used their own protocols to collect whole blood in K2EDTA tubes. For TCRbeta analysis, collaborators shipped samples in one of three forms: frozen whole blood, isolated PBMCs, or DNA extracted from either of those sample types. The cysteine opens and the phenylalanine closes a CDR3 of 14 amino acids. The CDR3 DNA has 42 bases and is translated from base 1. After removal of 5 bases from V and 4 bases from J, the junction retains 5 bases not matched to a gene. CDR1 and CDR2 are drawn from the germline V gene (reference sequence): SEHNR, FQNEAQ. TCRbeta CDR3 regions were amplified from genomic DNA using the immunoSEQ Assay, a bias-controlled multiplex PCR. The paper's processing steps were these. Within the assay, amplification of reference gene primers was used to estimate how many nucleated cells each sample contained. Sequence reads were collapsed and filtered to measure the absolute abundance of every unique TCRbeta CDR3 rearrangement. For each sample, productive Simpson clonality was calculated by taking the square root of Simpson's diversity index across productive rearrangements. TCRdb took over this immuneACCESS table, retaining in-frame rearrangements with V and J assigned. Such tables are incomplete; in checked studies, under half of the missing clones stem from an unresolved V gene, and the remainder is unexplained. V and J calls plus clone size are reproduced from that table; the DNA served to infer D and trimming. The sample table records roughly 230,000 clones; about 91% of these occur just once. Roughly 5% of the sample comes from the top ten.

With respect to this clone: Its recognized antigen is unknown. Base quality data are lacking; no much larger clone is found one base away.

The receptor chain draws on TRBV7-9 and TRBJ2-1, with TRBD2 identical over 7 junction bases. The TCR originated in a woman aged 40 to 49 who had recovered from COVID-19. Specimen: peripheral blood. CDR3 loop: CASSHSGRYNEQFF. Here is the DNA: TGTGCCAGCAGCCATAGCGGGCGGTACAATGAGCAGTTCTTC.